This T cell receptor (beta chain) derives from a study of CD8+ T cells in alopecia areata. Study outcomes and limitations: Normal skin contains resident alphabeta T cells, and these are also sequenced in scalp samples. An increase in clonality over normal scalp was evident in lesional scalp, especially alopecia totalis/universalis. TCR sharing across patients was less clear than in mice, possibly HLA-related.

The germline gives CDR1 LGHNA, CDR2 YSLEER. Trimming removed 4 bases from V and 0 bases from J; junction bases left unmatched: 3. The CDR3 is 16 residues long. Sequencing relied on a cDNA template that was reverse transcribed from extracted RNA. The protocol was immunoSEQ multiplex PCR, while the TCRdb copy is restricted to in-frame clones and leaves out a portion. The table has about 110,000 clones, almost 60% seen once. In this sample, this clone turned up a few times. Its antigen remains unidentified. The V call is TRBV4-3, the J call TRBJ2-6; 7 bases map to TRBD1. The TCR sequence derives from a human donor in good health. The source material was CD8+ T cells sorted from blood. This CDR3 is CASSPAGGSGANVLTF. As DNA, the CDR3 is TGCGCCAGCAGCCCGGCAGGGGGCTCTGGGGCCAACGTCCTGACTTTC.